This TCR beta chain was identified during a study of Graves' ophthalmopathy and Graves' hyperthyroidism. As the template, RNA transcripts were used to amplify TCR beta CDR3 regions. After a first-round RT-PCR with HTBI primers, a second-round multiplex PCR was run. TCRdb used MiXCR to reprocess the multiplex PCR reads, holding one entry per CDR3 protein. This repertoire shows 300,000 to 400,000 distinct CDR3 sequences, around a sixth found once; its top ten account for 9% to 15%. This clonotype was seen a few times. Trimming took off 3 bases at V and 7 bases at J, with 7 bases between the two ends. CDR3 size: 12 residues.

The chain couples TRBV12-3 or TRBV12-4 to TRBJ1-5; D gene uncertain. This receptor was obtained from an adult man with Graves' ophthalmopathy. Sequenced: peripheral blood. CDR3 DNA sequence: TGTGCCAGCAGTTTCGGAGAACAGCCCCAGCATTTT. It yields the protein CASSFGEQPQHF.